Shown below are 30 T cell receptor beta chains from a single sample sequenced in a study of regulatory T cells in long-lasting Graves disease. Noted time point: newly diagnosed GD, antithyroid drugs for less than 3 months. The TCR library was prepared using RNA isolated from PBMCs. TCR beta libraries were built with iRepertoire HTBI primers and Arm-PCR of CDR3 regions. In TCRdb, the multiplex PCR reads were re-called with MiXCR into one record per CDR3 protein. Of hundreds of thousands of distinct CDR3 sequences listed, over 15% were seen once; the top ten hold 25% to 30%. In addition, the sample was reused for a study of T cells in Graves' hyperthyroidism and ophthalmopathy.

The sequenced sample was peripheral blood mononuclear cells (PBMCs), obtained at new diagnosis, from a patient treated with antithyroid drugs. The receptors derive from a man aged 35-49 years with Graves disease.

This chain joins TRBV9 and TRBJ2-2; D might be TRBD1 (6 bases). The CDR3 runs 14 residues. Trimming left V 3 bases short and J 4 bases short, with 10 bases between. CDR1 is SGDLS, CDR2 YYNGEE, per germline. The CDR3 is CASSGNRATGELFF. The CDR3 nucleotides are TGTGCCAGCAGCGGAAACAGGGCCACCGGGGAGCTGTTTTTT.

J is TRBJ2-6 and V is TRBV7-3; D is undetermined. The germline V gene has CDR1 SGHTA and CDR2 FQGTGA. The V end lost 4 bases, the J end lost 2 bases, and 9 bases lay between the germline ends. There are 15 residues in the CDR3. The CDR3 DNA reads TGTGCCAGCAGCTCCCTAGGTCCTGGGGCCAACGTCCTGACTTTC. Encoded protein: CASSSLGPGANVLTF.

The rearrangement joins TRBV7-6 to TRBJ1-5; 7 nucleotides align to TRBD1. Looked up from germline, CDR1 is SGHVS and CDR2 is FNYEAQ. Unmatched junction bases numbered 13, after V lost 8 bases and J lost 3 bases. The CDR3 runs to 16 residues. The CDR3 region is CASGPRPGQINQPQHF. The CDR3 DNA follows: TGTGCCAGCGGACCCCGTCCGGGACAGATCAATCAGCCCCAGCATTTT.

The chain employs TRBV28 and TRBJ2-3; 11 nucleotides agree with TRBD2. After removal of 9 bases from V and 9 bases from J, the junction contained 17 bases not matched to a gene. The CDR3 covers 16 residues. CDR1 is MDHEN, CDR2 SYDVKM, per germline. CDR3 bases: TGTGCCAGTCAGATAAACTTAGCGGGGGGGCCTCTGACGCAGTATTTT. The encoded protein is CASQINLAGGPLTQYF. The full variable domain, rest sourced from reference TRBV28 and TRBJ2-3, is DVKVTQSSRYLVKRTGEKVFLECVQDMDHENMFWYRQDPGLGLRLIYFSYDVKMKEKGDIPEGYSVSREKKERFSLILESASTNQTSMYLCASQINLAGGPLTQYFGPGTRLTVL.

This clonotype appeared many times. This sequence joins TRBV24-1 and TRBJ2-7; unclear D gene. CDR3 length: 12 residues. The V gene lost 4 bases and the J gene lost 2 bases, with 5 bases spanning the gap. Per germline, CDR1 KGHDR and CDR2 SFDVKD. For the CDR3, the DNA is TGTGCCACCAGTGACGCGGCCTACGAGCAGTACTTC. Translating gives CATSDAAYEQYF.

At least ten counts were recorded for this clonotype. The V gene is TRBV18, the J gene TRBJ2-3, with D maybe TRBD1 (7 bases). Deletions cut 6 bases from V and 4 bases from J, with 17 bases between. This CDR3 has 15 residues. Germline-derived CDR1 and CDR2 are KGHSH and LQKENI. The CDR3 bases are TGTGCCAGCTCGCCAGGCGCAGGGGGGTCAGATACGCAGTATTTT. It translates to CASSPGAGGSDTQYF.

The CDR3 DNA is TGCAGTGCTAATGCAGGGGGTGGCAATCAGCCCCAGCATTTT. Its protein is CSANAGGGNQPQHF. The chain has TRBV20-1 and TRBJ1-5, with TRBD1 identical over 7 bases. This CDR3 contains 14 residues. The J segment lost 2 bases and the V segment lost 4 bases, leaving 5 bases of the junction unmatched. In germline, CDR1 is DFQATT, CDR2 SNEGSKA (reference sequence).

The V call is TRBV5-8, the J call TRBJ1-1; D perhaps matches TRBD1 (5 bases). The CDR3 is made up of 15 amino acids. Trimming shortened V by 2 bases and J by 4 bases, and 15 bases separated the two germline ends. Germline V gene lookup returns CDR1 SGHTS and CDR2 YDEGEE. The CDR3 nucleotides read TGTGCCAGCAGCTTTCTCGGAGGGGCGGCCACTGAAGCTTTCTTT. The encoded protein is CASSFLGGAATEAFF.

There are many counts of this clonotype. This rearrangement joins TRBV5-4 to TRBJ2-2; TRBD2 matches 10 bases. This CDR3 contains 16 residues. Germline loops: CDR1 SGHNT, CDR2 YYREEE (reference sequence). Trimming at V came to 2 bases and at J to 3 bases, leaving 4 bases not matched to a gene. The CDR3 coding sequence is TGTGCCAGCAGCTTTTTTCTAGCGGGGGACACCGGGGAGCTGTTTTTT. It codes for CASSFFLAGDTGELFF.

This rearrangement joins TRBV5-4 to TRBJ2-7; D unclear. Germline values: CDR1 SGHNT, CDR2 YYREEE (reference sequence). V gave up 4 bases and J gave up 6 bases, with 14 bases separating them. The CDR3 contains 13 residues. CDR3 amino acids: CASSAYGVFEQYF. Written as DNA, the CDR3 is TGTGCCAGCAGCGCGTATGGGGTTTTCGAGCAGTACTTC.

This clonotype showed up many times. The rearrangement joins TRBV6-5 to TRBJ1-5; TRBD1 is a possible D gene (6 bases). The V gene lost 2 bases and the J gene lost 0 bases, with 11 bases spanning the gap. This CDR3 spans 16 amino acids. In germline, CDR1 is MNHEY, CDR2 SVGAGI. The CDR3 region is CASSYEDSHSNQPQHF. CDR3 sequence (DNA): TGTGCCAGCAGTTACGAGGACAGTCATAGCAATCAGCCCCAGCATTTT.

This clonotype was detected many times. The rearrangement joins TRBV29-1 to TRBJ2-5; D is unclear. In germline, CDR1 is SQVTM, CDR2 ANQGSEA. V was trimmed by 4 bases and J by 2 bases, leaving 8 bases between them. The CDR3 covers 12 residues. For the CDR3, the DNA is TGCAGCGTTGTTTTCCCTCAAGAGACCCAGTACTTC. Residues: CSVVFPQETQYF.

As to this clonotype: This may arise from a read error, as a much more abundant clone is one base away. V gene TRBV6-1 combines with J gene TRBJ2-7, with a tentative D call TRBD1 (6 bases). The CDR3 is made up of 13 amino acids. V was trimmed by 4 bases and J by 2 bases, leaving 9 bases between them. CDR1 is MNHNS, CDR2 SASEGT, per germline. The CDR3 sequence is CASSARGPYEQYF. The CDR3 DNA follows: TGTGCCAGCAGTGCCAGGGGTCCCTACGAGCAGTACTTC.

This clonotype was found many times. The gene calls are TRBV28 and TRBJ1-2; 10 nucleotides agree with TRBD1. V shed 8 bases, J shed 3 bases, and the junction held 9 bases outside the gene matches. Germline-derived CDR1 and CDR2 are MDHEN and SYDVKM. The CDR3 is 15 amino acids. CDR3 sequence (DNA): TGTGCCAGCGGGACAGGGGCCACCCTGGACTATGGCTACACCTTC. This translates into CASGTGATLDYGYTF.

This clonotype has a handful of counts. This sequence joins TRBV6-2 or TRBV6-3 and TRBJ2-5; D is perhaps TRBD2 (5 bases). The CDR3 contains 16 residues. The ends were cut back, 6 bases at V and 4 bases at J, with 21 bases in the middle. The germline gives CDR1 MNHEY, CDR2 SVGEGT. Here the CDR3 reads CASRDPLTGWRETQYF. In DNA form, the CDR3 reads TGTGCCAGCAGGGACCCCCTTACGGGGTGGCGAGAGACCCAGTACTTC.

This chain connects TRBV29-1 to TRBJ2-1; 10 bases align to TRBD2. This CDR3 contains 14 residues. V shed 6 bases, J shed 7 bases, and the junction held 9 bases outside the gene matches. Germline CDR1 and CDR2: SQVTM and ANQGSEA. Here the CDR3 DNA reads TGCAGCGTACTCCTAGCGGGAGTCGAGAATGAGCAGTTCTTC. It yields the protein CSVLLAGVENEQFF.

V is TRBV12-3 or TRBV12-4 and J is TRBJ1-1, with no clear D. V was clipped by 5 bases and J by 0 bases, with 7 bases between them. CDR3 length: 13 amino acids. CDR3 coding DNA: TGTGCCAGCAGTCCTGAGTTGAACACTGAAGCTTTCTTT. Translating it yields CASSPELNTEAFF.

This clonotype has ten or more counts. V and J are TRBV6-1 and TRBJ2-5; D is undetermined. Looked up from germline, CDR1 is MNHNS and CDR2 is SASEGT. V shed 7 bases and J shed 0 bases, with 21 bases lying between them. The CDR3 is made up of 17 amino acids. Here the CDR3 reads CASTAQPQAMYQETQYF. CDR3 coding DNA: TGTGCCAGCACTGCCCAGCCCCAGGCGATGTACCAAGAGACCCAGTACTTC.

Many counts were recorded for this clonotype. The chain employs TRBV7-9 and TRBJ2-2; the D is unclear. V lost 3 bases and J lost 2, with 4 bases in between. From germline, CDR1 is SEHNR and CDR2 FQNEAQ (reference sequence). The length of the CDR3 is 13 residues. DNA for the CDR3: TGTGCCAGCAGCTTTGATAACACCGGGGAGCTGTTTTTT. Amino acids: CASSFDNTGELFF.

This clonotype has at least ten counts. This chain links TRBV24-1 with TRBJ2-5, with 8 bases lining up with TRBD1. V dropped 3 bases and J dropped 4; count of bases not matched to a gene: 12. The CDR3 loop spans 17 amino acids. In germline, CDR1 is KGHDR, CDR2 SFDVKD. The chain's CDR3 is CATSDPGDRYLGETQYF. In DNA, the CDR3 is TGTGCCACCAGTGATCCAGGGGACAGGTACCTCGGAGAGACCCAGTACTTC.

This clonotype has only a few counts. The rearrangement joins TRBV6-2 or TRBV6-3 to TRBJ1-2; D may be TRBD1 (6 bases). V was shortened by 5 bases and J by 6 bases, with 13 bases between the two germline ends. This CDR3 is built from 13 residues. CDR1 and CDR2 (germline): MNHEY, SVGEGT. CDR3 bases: TGTGCCAGCAGTATACAGGGAGACCATGGCTACACCTTC. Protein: CASSIQGDHGYTF.

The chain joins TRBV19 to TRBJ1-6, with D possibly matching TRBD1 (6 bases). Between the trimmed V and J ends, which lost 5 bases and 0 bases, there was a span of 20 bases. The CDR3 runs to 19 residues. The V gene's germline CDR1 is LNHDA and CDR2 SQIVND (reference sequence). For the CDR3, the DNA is TGTGCCAGTAGTCGTACCGTCGGACAGCTGAGCTCCTATAATTCACCCCTCCACTTT. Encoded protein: CASSRTVGQLSSYNSPLHF.

The CDR3 sequence: CASSGTQGGSTEAFF. The DNA of the CDR3 is TGCGCCAGCAGCGGAACACAGGGGGGGAGCACTGAAGCTTTCTTT. The V and J genes are TRBV5-1 and TRBJ1-1, with 8 nucleotides matching TRBD1. The ends lost 4 bases at V and 4 bases at J; junction bases unmatched: 9. Germline V gene sequence: CDR1 SGHRS, CDR2 YFSETQ. This CDR3 has 15 amino acids.

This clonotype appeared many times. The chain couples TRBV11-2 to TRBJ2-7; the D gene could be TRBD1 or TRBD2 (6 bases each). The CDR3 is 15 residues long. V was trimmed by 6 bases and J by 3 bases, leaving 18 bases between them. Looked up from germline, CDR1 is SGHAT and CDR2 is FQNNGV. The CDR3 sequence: CASSQEAGHIYEQYF. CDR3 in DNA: TGTGCCAGCAGTCAAGAGGCGGGACACATCTACGAGCAGTACTTC.

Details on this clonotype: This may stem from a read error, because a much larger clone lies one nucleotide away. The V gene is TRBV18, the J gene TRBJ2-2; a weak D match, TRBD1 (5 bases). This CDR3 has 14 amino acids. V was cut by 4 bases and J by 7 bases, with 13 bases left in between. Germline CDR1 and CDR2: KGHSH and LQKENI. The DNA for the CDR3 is TGTGCCAGCTCACGACTGGGCAGGGTCGGGGAGCTGTTTTTT. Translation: CASSRLGRVGELFF.

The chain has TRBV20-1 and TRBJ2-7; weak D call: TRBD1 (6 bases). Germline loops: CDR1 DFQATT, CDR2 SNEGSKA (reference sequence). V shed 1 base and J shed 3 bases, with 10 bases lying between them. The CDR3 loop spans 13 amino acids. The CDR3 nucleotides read TGCAGTGCTAGAGCAAACAGGGACTACGAGCAGTACTTC. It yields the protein CSARANRDYEQYF.

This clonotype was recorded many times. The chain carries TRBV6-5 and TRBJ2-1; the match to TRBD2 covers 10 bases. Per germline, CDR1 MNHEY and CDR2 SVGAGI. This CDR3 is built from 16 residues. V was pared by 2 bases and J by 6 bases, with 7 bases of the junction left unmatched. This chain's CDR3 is CASSYRKRGGSNEQFF. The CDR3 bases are TGTGCCAGCAGTTACCGGAAGCGGGGGGGTTCCAATGAGCAGTTCTTC.

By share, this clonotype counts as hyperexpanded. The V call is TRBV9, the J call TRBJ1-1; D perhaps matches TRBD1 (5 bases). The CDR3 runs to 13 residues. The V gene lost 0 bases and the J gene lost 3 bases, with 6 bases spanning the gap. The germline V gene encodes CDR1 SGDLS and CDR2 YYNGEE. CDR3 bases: TGTGCCAGCAGCGTAGCGGGGCACACTGAAGCTTTCTTT. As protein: CASSVAGHTEAFF.

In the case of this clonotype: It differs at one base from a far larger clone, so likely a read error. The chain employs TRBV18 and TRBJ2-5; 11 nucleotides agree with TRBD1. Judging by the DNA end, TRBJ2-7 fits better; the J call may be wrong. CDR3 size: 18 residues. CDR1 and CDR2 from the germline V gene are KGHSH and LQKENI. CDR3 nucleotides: TGTGCCAGCTCACCAGCACTCCGGACAGGGGGCGTCCCCTACGAGCAGTACTTC. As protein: CASSPALRTGGVPYEQYF.

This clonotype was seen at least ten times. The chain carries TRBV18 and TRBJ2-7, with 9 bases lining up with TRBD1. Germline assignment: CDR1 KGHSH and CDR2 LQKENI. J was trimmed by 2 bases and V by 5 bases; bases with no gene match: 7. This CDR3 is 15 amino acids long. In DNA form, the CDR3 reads TGTGCCAGCTCATCGTCGGGACAGGGCACCTACGAGCAGTACTTC. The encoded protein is CASSSSGQGTYEQYF.